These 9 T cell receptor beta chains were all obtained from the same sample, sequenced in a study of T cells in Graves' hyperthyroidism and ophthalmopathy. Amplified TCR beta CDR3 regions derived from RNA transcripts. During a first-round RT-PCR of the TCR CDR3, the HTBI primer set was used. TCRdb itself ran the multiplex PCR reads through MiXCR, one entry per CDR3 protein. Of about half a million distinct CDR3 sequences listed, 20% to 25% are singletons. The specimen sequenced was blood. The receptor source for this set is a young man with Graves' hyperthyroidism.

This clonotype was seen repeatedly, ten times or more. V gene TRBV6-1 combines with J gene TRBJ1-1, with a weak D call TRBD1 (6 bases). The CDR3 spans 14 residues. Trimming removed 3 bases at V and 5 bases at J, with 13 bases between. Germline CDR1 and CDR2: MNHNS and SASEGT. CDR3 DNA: TGTGCCAGCAGTGACCGGGGGGGCTTGACTGAAGCTTTCTTT. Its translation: CASSDRGGLTEAFF.

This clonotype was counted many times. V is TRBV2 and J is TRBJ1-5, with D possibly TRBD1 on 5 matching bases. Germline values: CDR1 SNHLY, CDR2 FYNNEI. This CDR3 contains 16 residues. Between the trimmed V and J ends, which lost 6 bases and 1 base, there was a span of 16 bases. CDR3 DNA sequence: TGTGCCAGCAGCGAATGGGCCCGGGACAGCAATCAGCCCCAGCATTTT. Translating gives CASSEWARDSNQPQHF.

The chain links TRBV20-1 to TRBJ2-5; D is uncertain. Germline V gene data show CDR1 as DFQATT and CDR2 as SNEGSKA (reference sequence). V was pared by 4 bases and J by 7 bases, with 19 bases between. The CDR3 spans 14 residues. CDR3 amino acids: CSATPLEALATQYF. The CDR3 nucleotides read TGCAGTGCTACCCCCCTCGAGGCGCTCGCGACCCAGTACTTC.

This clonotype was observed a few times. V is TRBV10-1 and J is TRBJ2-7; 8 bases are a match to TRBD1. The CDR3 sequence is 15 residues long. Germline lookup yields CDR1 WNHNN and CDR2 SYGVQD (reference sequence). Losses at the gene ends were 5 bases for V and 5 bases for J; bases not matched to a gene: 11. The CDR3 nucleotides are TGCGCCAGCAGTAAAACCCTGACAGGGGCCCACGAGCAGTACTTC. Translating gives CASSKTLTGAHEQYF.

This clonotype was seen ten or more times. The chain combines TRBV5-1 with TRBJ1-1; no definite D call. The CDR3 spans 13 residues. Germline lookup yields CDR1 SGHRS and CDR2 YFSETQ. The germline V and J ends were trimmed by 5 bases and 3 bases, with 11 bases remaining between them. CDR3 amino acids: CASREGSYTEAFF. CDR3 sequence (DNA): TGCGCCAGCAGGGAGGGCAGTTACACTGAAGCTTTCTTT.

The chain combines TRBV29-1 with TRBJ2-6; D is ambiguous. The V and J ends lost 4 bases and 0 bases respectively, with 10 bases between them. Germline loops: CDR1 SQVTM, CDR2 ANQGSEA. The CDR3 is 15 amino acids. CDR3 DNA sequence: TGCAGCGTTGGGGGAACATCCTCTGGGGCCAACGTCCTGACTTTC. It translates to CSVGGTSSGANVLTF.

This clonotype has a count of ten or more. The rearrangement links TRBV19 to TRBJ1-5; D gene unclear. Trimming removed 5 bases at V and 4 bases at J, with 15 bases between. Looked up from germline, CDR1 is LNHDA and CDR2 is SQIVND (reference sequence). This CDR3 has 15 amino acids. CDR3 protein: CASSLPQPGNQPQHF. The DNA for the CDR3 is TGTGCCAGTAGTCTCCCACAGCCTGGAAATCAGCCCCAGCATTTT.

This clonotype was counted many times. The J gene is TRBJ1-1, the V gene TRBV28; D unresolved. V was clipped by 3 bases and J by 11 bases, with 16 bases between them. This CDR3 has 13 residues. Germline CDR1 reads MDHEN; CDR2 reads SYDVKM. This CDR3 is CASSLKAARWAFF. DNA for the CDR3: TGTGCCAGCAGTTTGAAGGCAGCCAGATGGGCTTTCTTT.

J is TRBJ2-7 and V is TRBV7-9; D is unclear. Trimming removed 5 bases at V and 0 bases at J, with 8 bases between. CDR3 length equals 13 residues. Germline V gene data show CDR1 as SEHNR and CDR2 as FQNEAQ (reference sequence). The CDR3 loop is CASSHPASYEQYF. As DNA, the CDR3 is TGTGCCAGCAGCCACCCCGCCTCCTACGAGCAGTACTTC.